This TCR beta chain originates from a study of memory CD4+ T cells and cytomegalovirus serostatus (dated by TCRdb to about 2019). Regarding the research as a whole: The roughly 33 healthy Belgian adults in the cohort included 9 who were CMV seropositive and around 25 who were CMV seronegative. To replicate a published TCR-based CMV serostatus classifier, the researchers sequenced the CD4+ memory TCRbeta repertoires of a Belgian cohort whose cytomegalovirus serostatus was known.

Results the study describes overall, beyond this receptor: For CMV serostatus prediction, a median bootstrapped AUC of about 0.94 was reached with the original framework, and a median bootstrapped AUC of about 0.89 was reached with a US-trained random forest. Only CD4+CD45RO+ memory cells were sequenced, unlike the original study, which covered naive and memory CD4+ and CD8+ populations. Results were interpreted as suggesting that the CMV-associated TCR signature is largely present in the CD4+ memory repertoire. A median bootstrapped AUC of approximately 0.95 with a 95% CI of 0.76-1.00 was achieved on the Belgian cohort by the original-framework classifier. Among the roughly 160 previously reported CMV-associated TCRbeta sequences, about 71 showed up in the CD4+ memory repertoires, with each one found in between one and five individuals.

V is cut by 8 bases and J by 3 bases, and the space between the germline ends is 19 bases. The CDR3 spans 15 residues, from the cysteine through the phenylalanine. Only CDR3 DNA is held: 45 bases, read in frame from base 1. From a lookup of the germline V gene, CDR1 and CDR2 are SGHTA and FQGTGA. A FACSAria II was used to sort memory CD4+ T cells, defined as single viable CD3+CD4+CD8-CD45RO+ cells. CMV serostatus was determined using a Roche Elecsys assay that detects serum IgG against CMV pp150, pp28, p38 and p52. After the samples were thawed, total CD4+ T cells were enriched through positive selection using CD4 magnetic microbeads. The samples came from a different study that was designed specifically to examine the CD4+ T cell memory repertoire. Peripheral blood mononuclear cells were isolated and cryopreserved according to standard operating procedures, and serum was stored at -80 degrees C. Staining used CD3-PerCP (BW264/56), CD4-APC (RPA-T4), CD45RO-PE (UCHT1) and CD8-Pacific Orange (3B5) antibodies, with Sytox blue excluding non-viable cells.

Turning to this clone: There is no known antigen for this receptor. Per-base qualities were not stored, and no clone one base away is much larger.

Genomic DNA was extracted from sorted cells with the Quick-DNA Microprep Kit. TCRbeta DNA was amplified with the immunoSEQ hsTCRbeta kit following the manufacturer's protocol. TCRbeta libraries were sequenced on an Illumina MiSeq instrument. The authors' pipeline ran thus. After out-of-frame sequences were removed, 2,204,828 distinct TCRbeta sequences remained, averaging about 67,000 per individual. Each individual was scored by the count of roughly 160 previously reported CMV-associated TCRbeta sequences and the total productive distinct TCRbeta count. A beta-binomial model was reimplemented in Python, and scikit-learn random forests with default parameters were trained on data from the US cohort. Classifier performance on the Belgian cohort was reported as the median AUC with percentile confidence intervals calculated over 10,000 bootstrap iterations. Entries here come from immuneACCESS through TCRdb and include only in-frame sequences with V and J called. Some clones fail to appear in such tables; in the studies checked, an unresolved V gene covers under half of the shortfall, and the cause of the remainder is unknown. That table furnishes V, J and clone size, whereas the DNA furnished D and trimming. This sample holds under 75,000 clones; over 60% were observed only once. The ten largest clones represent around 0.51% of the sample.

This receptor was identified in an adult in good health and CMV-seronegative. Some clones in this sample may be carry-over from other donors' samples. The sample taken for sequencing was memory CD4+ T cells from blood. The rearranged segments are TRBV7-3 and TRBJ1-2; 6 matching bases give a weak D call of TRBD1. The DNA sequence is given as TGTGCCAGCTCGAGGGGGGGACCAGGGGACTATGGCTACACCTTC. It is translated as CASSRGGPGDYGYTF.